The text below deals with one TCR beta chain. Antigen unknown. The data originate from a study of T cells after yellow fever vaccination. Study in general: Fractions of limited cellularity were prepared by means of SMART-Seq v4 Ultra Low Input.

For TCR, cDNA came from 5'RACE template switching, which added a universal primer site and UMIs. TCRdb processed the 5' RACE reads anew with MiXCR; each CDR3 protein has one entry. The repertoire holds a few hundred thousand distinct CDR3 sequences, with under 9% as singletons. General observations from the study: Just a small share of clonotypes turned up in the CD4 compartment as well as the CD8 compartment. Detected again after the booster were most primary-vaccination clones, at 95% to 98% CD4 and 80% to 90% CD8.

The V gene's germline CDR1 is SGHTA and CDR2 FQGNSA. The V gene end was trimmed by 6 bases and the J gene end by 2 bases; junction bases not matched to a gene: 5. The CDR3 extends over 15 amino acids. The origin of this receptor is a man aged 18 to 29 who received the YFV17D yellow fever vaccine. This rearrangement joins TRBV7-2 to TRBJ2-5; TRBD2 agrees at 11 bases. The source was CD4+ T cells sorted from PBMCs, collected 5 days after the yellow fever booster vaccination. The CDR3, as DNA: TGTGCCAGCAGGCGACTAGCGGGGCAACAAGAGACCCAGTACTTC. Its translation: CASRRLAGQQETQYF.